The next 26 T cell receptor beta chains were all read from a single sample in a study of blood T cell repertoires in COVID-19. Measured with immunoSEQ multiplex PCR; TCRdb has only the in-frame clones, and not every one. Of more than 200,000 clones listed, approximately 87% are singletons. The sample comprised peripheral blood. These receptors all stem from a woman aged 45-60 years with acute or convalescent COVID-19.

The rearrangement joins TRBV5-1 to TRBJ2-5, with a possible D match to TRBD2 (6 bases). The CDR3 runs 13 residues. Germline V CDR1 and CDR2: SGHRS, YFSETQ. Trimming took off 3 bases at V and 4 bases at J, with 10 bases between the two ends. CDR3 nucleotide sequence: TGCGCCAGCAGCTCGGGACTCACAGAGACCCAGTACTTC. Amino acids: CASSSGLTETQYF.

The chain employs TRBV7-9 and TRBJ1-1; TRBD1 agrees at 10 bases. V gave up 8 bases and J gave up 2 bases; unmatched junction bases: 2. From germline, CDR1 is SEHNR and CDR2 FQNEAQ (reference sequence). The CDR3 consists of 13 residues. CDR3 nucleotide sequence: TGTGCCAGCCGGGACAGGGGAAACACTGAAGCTTTCTTT. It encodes CASRDRGNTEAFF.

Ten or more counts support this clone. The chain's CDR3 is CAWAKENTEAFF. The CDR3 DNA sequence: TGTGCCTGGGCCAAGGAGAATACTGAAGCTTTCTTT. The gene calls are TRBV30 and TRBJ1-1; D unclear. The CDR3 length is 12 residues. V shed 5 bases and J shed 5 bases, with 12 bases lying between them. Germline values: CDR1 GTSNPN, CDR2 SVGIG (reference sequence).

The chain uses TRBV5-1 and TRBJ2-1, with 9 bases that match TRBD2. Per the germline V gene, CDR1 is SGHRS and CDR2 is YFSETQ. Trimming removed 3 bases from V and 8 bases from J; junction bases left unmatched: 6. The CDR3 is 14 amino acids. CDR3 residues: CASSSQAGGYEQFF. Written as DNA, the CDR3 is TGCGCCAGCAGCTCCCAAGCGGGGGGTTATGAGCAGTTCTTC.

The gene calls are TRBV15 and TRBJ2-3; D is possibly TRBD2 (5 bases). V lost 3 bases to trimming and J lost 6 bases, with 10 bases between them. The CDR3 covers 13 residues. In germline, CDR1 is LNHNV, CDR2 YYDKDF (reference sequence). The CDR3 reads CATSSPPGDTQYF. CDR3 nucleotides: TGTGCCACCAGCAGCCCCCCGGGGGATACGCAGTATTTT.

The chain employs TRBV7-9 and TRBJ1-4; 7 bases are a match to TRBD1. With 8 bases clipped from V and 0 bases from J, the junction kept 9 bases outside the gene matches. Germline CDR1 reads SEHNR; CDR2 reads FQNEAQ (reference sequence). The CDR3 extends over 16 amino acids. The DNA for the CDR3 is TGTGCCAGCTCCTCGGACAGGTCTGCAACTAATGAAAAACTGTTTTTT. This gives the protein CASSSDRSATNEKLFF.

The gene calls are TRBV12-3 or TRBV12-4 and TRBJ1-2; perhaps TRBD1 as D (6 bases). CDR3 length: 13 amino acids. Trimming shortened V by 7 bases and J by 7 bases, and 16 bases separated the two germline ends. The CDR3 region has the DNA TGTGCCAGCACCTTCGGGGGGGCGCTTGGCTACACCTTC. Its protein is CASTFGGALGYTF.

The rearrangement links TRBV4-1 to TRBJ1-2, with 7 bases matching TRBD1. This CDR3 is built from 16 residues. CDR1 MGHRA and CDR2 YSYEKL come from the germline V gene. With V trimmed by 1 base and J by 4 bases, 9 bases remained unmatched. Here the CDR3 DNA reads TGCGCCAGCAGCCAAGCCTATCAGGGGGGCGGCTATGGCTACACCTTC. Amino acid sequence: CASSQAYQGGGYGYTF.

CDR3 loop: CASSGTFSNQPQHF. CDR3 DNA sequence: TGTGCCAGCAGTGGGACATTTAGCAATCAGCCCCAGCATTTT. The chain couples TRBV28 to TRBJ1-5, with a possible D match to TRBD1 (6 bases). Trimming removed 5 bases at V and 0 bases at J, with 8 bases between. Germline-derived CDR1 and CDR2 are MDHEN and SYDVKM. The CDR3 runs to 14 residues. The full variable domain, with the rest looked up from reference TRBV28 and TRBJ1-5, is DVKVTQSSRYLVKRTGEKVFLECVQDMDHENMFWYRQDPGLGLRLIYFSYDVKMKEKGDIPEGYSVSREKKERFSLILESASTNQTSMYLCASSGTFSNQPQHFGDGTRLSIL.

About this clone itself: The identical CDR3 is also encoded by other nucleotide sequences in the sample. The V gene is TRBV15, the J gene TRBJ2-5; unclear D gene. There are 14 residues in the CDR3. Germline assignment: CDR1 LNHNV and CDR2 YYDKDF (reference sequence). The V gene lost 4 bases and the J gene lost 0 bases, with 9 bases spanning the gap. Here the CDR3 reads CATSKLTDQETQYF. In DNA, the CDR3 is TGTGCCACCAGCAAATTAACGGACCAAGAGACCCAGTACTTC.

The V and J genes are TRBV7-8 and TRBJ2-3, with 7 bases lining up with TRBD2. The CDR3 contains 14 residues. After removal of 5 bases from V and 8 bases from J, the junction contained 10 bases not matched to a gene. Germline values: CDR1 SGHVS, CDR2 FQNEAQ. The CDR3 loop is CASSPQDSGGTQYF. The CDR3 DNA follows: TGTGCCAGCAGCCCCCAGGACTCGGGAGGTACGCAGTATTTT.

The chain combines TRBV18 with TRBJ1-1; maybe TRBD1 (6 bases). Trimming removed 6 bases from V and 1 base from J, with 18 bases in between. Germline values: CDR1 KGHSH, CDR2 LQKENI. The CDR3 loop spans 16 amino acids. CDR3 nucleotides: TGTGCCAGCTCCTCGACAGGTGGGACCGCGAACACTGAAGCTTTCTTT. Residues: CASSSTGGTANTEAFF.

The DNA for the CDR3 is TGTGCCTGGAGTGTAGGGGACTTAGCAGGGGAGACCCAGTACTTC. It translates to CAWSVGDLAGETQYF. The chain combines TRBV30 with TRBJ2-5, with a weak D call TRBD2 (6 bases). The germline gives CDR1 GTSNPN, CDR2 SVGIG (reference sequence). The CDR3 has 15 amino acids. The V end lost 0 bases, the J end lost 5 bases, and 16 bases lay between the germline ends.

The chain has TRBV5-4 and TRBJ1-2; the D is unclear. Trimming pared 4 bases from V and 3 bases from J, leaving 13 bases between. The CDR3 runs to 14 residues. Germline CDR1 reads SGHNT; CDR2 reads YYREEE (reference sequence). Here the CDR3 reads CASSRLGLDYGYTF. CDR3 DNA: TGTGCCAGCAGCCGTCTCGGGTTGGACTATGGCTACACCTTC.

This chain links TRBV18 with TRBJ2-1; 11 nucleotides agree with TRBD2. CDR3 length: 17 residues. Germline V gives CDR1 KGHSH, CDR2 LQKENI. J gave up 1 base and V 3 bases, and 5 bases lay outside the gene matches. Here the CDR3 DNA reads TGTGCCAGCTCACCGGCGGTAGCGGGGGGGTCCTACAATGAGCAGTTCTTC. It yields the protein CASSPAVAGGSYNEQFF.

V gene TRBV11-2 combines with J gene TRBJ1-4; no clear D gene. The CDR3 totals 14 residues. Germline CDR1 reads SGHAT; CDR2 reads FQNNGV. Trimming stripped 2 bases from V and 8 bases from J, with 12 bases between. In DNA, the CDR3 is TGTGCCAGCAGCTTAACGTCCGGGAACGAAAAACTGTTTTTT. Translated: CASSLTSGNEKLFF.

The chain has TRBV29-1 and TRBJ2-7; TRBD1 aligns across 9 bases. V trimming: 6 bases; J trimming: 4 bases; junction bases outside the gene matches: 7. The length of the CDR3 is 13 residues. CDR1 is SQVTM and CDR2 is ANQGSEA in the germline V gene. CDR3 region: CSVTGQGIYEQYF. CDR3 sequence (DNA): TGCAGCGTAACAGGACAGGGGATATACGAGCAGTACTTC.

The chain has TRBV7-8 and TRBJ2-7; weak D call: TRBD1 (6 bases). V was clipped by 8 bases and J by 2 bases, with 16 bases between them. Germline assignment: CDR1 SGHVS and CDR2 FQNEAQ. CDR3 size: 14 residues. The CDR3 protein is CASQEVGATYEQYF. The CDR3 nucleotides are TGTGCCAGCCAGGAGGTGGGGGCGACCTACGAGCAGTACTTC.

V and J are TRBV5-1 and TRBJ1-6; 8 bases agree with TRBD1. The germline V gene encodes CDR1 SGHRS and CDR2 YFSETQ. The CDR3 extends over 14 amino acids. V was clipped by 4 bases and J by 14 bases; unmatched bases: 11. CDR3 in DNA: TGCGCCAGCAGCGCGAACAGGGGGGTTCGATCCCTCCACTTT. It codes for CASSANRGVRSLHF.

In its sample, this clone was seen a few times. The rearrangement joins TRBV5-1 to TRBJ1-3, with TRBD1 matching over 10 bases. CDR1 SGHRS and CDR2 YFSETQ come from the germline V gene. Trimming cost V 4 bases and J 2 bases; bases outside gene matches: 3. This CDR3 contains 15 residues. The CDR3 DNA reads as TGCGCCAGCAGCCTGGACAGGGGGGCTGGAAACACCATATATTTT. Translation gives CASSLDRGAGNTIYF.

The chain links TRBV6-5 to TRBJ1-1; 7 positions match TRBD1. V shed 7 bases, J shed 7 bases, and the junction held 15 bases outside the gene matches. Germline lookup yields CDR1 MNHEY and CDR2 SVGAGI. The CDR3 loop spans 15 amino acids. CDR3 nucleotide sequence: TGTGCCAGCAAGACGCGGACAGGTGGAACGAGTGAAGCTTTCTTT. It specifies CASKTRTGGTSEAFF.

The CDR3 DNA follows: TGTGCCAGCAGCCAAGGGTTGACGGGGAACACTGAAGCTTTCTTT. It yields the protein CASSQGLTGNTEAFF. The genes are TRBV3-1 (or the pseudogene TRBV3-2) and TRBJ1-1; D gene uncertain. The ends were cut back, 1 base at V and 1 base at J, with 10 bases in the middle. The CDR3 is made up of 15 amino acids. From germline, CDR1 is LGHDT and CDR2 YNNKEL (reference sequence).

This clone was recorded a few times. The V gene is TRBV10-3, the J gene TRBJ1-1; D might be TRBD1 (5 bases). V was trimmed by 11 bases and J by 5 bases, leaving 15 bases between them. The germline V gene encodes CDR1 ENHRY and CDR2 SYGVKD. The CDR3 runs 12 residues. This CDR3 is CASGRGGTEAFF. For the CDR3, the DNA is TGTGCCTCCGGGAGGGGAGGAACTGAAGCTTTCTTT.

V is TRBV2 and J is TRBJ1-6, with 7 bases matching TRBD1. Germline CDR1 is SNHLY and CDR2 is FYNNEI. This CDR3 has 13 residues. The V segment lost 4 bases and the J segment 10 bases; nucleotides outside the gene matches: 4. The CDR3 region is CASSGQGISPLHF. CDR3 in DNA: TGTGCCAGCAGTGGACAGGGCATCTCACCCCTCCACTTT.

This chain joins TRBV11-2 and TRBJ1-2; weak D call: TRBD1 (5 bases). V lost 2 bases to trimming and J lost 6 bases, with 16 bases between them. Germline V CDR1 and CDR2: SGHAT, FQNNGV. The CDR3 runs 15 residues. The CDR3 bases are TGTGCCAGCAGCTTAACCACCACAGGATTCGATGGCTACACCTTC. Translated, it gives CASSLTTTGFDGYTF.

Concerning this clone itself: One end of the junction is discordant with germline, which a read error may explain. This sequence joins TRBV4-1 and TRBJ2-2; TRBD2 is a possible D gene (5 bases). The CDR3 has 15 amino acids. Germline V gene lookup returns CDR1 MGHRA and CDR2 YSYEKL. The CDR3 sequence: CASSQETGNAGELFF. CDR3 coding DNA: TGCGCCAGCAGCCAAGAGACGGGGAACGCCGGGGAGCTGTTTTTT.